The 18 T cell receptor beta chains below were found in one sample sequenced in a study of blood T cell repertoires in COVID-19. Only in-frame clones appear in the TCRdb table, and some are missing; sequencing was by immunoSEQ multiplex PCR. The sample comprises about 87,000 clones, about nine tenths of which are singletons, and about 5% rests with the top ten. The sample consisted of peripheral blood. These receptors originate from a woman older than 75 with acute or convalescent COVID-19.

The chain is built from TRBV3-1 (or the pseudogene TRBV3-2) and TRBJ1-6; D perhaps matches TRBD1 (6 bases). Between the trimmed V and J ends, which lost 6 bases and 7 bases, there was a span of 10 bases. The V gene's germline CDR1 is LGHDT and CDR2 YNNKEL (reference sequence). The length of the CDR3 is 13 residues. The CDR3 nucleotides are TGTGCCAGCAGACAGCAGGGGAATTCACCCCTCCACTTT. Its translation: CASRQQGNSPLHF.

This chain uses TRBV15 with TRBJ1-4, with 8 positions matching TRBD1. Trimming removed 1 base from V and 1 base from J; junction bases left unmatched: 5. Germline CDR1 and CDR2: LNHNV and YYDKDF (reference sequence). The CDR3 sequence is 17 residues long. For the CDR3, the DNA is TGTGCCACCAGCAGAGGGATCGGACAGGGAACTAATGAAAAACTGTTTTTT. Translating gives CATSRGIGQGTNEKLFF.

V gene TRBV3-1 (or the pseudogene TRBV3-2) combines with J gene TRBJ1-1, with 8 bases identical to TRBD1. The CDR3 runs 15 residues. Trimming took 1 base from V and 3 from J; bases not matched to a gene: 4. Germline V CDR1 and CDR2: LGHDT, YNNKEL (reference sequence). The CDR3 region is CASSQAGGRYTEAFF. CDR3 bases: TGTGCCAGCAGCCAAGCAGGGGGCCGATACACTGAAGCTTTCTTT.

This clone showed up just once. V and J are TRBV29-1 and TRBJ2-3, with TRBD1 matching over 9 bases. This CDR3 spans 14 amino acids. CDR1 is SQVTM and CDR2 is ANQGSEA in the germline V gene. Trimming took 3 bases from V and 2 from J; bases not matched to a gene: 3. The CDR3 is CSVDGTGNTDTQYF. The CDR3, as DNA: TGCAGCGTTGATGGGACAGGGAACACAGATACGCAGTATTTT.

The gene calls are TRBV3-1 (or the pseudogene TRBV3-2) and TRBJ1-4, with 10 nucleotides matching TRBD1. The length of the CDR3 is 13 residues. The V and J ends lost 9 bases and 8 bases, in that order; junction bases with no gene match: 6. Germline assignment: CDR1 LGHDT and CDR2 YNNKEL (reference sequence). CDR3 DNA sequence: TGTGCCAGTAAGGACAGGGGGATCGAAAAACTGTTTTTT. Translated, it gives CASKDRGIEKLFF.

CDR3 amino acids: CASSYGRGDTEAFF. CDR3 nucleotides: TGTGCCAGCAGTTACGGCAGGGGGGACACTGAAGCTTTCTTT. V usage is TRBV6-5 and J usage is TRBJ1-1; 7 bases line up with TRBD1. The junction had 3 bases not matched to a gene; V was cut back by 2 bases and J by 3 bases. The CDR3 spans 14 residues. In germline, CDR1 is MNHEY, CDR2 SVGAGI.

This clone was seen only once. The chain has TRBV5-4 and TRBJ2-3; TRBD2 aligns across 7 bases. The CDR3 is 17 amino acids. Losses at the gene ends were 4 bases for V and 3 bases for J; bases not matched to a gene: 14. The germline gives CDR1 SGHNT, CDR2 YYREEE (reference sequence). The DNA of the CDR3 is TGTGCCAGCAGCCTCCCCGGGGAGGGCCTTTGGACAGATACGCAGTATTTT. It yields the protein CASSLPGEGLWTDTQYF. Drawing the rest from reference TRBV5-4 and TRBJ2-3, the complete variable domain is ETGVTQSPTHLIKTRGQQVTLRCSSQSGHNTVSWYQQALGQGPQFIFQYYREEENGRGNFPPRFSGLQFPNYSSELNVNALELDDSALYLCASSLPGEGLWTDTQYFGPGTRLTVL.

CDR3 protein: CSARLRGGYTF. In DNA form, the CDR3 reads TGCAGTGCTAGATTACGAGGTGGCTACACCTTC. The V and J genes are TRBV20-1 and TRBJ1-2; no definite D call. V was shortened by 2 bases and J by 7 bases, with 8 bases between the two germline ends. CDR1 is DFQATT, CDR2 SNEGSKA, per germline (reference sequence). The CDR3 contains 11 residues.

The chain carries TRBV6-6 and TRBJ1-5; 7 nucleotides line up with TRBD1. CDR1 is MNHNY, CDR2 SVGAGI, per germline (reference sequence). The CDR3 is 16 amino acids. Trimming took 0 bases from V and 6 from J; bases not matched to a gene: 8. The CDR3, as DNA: TGTGCCAGCAGTTACTCGAACCAGGGGGGTAGTCAGCCCCAGCATTTT. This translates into CASSYSNQGGSQPQHF.

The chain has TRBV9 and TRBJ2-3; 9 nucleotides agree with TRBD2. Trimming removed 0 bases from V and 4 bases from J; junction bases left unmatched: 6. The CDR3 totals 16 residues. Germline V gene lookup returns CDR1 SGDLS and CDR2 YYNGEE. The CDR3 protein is CASSVGELAGSDTQYF. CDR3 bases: TGTGCCAGCAGCGTAGGTGAGCTAGCGGGGTCAGATACGCAGTATTTT. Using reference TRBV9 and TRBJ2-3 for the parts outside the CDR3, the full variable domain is DSGVTQTPKHLITATGQRVTLRCSPRSGDLSVYWYQQSLDQGLQFLIQYYNGEERAKGNILERFSAQQFPDLHSELNLSSLELGDSALYFCASSVGELAGSDTQYFGPGTRLTVL.

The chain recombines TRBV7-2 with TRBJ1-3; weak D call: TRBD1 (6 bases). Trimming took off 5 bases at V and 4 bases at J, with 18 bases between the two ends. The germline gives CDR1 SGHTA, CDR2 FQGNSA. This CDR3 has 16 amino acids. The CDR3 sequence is CASSPNRVVGGNTIYF. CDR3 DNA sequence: TGTGCCAGCAGCCCAAACAGGGTAGTTGGGGGAAACACCATATATTTT.

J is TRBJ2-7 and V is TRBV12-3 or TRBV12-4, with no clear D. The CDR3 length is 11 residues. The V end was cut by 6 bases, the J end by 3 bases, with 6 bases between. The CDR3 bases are TGTGCCAGCAGCTCCGTCTACGAGCAGTACTTC. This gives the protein CASSSVYEQYF.

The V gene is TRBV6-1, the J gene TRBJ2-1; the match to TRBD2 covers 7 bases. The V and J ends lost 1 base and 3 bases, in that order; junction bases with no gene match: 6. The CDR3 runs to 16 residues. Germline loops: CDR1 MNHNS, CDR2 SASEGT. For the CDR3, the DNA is TGTGCCAGCAGTGAAGAGGCTAGCGGATACTACAATGAGCAGTTCTTC. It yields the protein CASSEEASGYYNEQFF.

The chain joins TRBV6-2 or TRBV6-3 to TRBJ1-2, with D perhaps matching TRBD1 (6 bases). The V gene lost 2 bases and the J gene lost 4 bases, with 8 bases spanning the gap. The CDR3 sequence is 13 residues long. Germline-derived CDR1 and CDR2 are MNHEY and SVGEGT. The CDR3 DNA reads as TGTGCCAGCAGTTACGGGACACGCTATGGCTACACCTTC. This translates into CASSYGTRYGYTF.

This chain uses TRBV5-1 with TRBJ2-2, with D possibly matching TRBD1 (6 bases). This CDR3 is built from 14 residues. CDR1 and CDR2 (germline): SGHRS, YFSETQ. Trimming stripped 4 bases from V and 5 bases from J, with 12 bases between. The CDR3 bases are TGCGCCAGCAGCCAACAACAGGGAACCGGGGAGCTGTTTTTT. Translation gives CASSQQQGTGELFF.

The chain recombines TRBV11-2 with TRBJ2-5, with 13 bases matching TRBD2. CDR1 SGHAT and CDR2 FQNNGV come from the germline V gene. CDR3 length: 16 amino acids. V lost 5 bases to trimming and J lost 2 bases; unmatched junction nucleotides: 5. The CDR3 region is CASSPGLAGDQETQYF. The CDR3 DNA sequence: TGTGCCAGCAGCCCCGGACTAGCGGGGGATCAAGAGACCCAGTACTTC.

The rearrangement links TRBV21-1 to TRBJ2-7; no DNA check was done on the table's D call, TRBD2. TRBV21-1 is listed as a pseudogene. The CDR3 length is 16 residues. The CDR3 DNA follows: TGTGCCAGCAGCTGCTGTTCCGTGCGGGAGTCCTACGAGCAGTACTTC. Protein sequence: CASSCCSVRESYEQYF.

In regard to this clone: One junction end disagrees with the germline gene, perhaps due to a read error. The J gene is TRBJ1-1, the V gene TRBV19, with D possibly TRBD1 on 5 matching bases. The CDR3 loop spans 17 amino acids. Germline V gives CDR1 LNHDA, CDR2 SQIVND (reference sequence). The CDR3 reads CASTIGRGPPSNIEAFF. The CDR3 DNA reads TGTGCCAGTACAATAGGGCGGGGCCCCCCGTCGAACATTGAAGCTTTCTTT. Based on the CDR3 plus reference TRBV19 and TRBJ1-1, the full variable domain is DGGITQSPKYLFRKEGQNVTLSCEQNLNHDAMYWYRQDPGQGLRLIYYSQIVNDFQKGDIAEGYSVSREKKESFPLTVTSAQKNPTAFYLCASTIGRGPPSNIEAFFGQGTRLTVV.